This passage covers 29 T cell receptor beta chains from one sample sequenced in a study of T cell repertoires in cytomegalovirus infection. TCRdb fed the reads into MiXCR, producing one record per CDR3 protein. The table records approximately 500,000 distinct CDR3 sequences, roughly 34% of them present only once. No antigen has been assigned to these receptors. Material: cultured PBMCs, obtained from culture after CMV antigen stimulation. All receptors derive from a human donor in good health (CMV status not recorded). Some clones in this sample may be carry-over from other donors' samples.

This clonotype was picked up a small number of times. This chain joins TRBV7-9 and TRBJ1-2; D is undetermined. CDR3 length equals 13 residues. Germline-derived CDR1 and CDR2 are SEHNR and FQNEAQ (reference sequence). With 1 base removed from V and 8 bases from J, the gap between germline ends came to 11 bases. In nucleotides, the CDR3 is TGTGCCAGCAGCTTAGAGGTCCCAGCGGGCTACACCTTC. Translating gives CASSLEVPAGYTF.

The rearrangement joins TRBV28 to TRBJ1-2, with a weak D call TRBD1 (5 bases). There are 17 residues in the CDR3. V lost 4 bases, J lost 4 bases, and 22 bases lay in between. CDR1 is MDHEN, CDR2 SYDVKM, per germline. The CDR3: CASSWTEGSSGGYGYTF. CDR3 DNA sequence: TGTGCCAGCAGTTGGACCGAGGGATCCAGCGGGGGCTATGGCTACACCTTC.

The table lists this clonotype with a few counts. The V and J genes are TRBV28 and TRBJ2-3; 10 positions agree with TRBD1. The V segment lost 4 bases and the J segment 0 bases; nucleotides outside the gene matches: 4. The CDR3 contains 16 residues. Germline V lookup: CDR1 MDHEN, CDR2 SYDVKM. Here the CDR3 DNA reads TGTGCCAGCAGTTGGGGACAGGGGCTAAGCACAGATACGCAGTATTTT. Translated: CASSWGQGLSTDTQYF.

The chain couples TRBV4-1 to TRBJ2-5; D call uncertain. V was clipped by 3 bases and J by 6 bases, with 17 bases between them. The germline gives CDR1 MGHRA, CDR2 YSYEKL. The CDR3 loop spans 15 amino acids. The CDR3 DNA is TGCGCCAGCAGCCAGAGTTTACAAGCCCCACAGACCCAGTACTTC. It translates to CASSQSLQAPQTQYF.

At least ten counts were recorded for this clonotype. The rearrangement links TRBV7-2 to TRBJ1-1; possible D gene TRBD1, 5 bases. The CDR3 is made up of 16 amino acids. Germline CDR1 reads SGHTA; CDR2 reads FQGNSA. V was clipped by 1 base and J by 1 base, with 13 bases between them. The CDR3 here is CASSLGGGVGNTEAFF. CDR3 coding DNA: TGTGCCAGCAGCTTAGGGGGGGGAGTTGGGAACACTGAAGCTTTCTTT.

The V call is TRBV28, the J call TRBJ2-7, with unresolved D. The V end was cut by 7 bases, the J end by 0 bases, with 7 bases between. Germline V gives CDR1 MDHEN, CDR2 SYDVKM. CDR3 size: 12 residues. DNA of the CDR3: TGTGCCAGCAACCGGTACTCCTACGAGCAGTACTTC. Residues: CASNRYSYEQYF.

Ten or more counts support this clonotype. J is TRBJ1-1 and V is TRBV7-3; TRBD1 matches at 9 bases. V shed 5 bases and J 7 bases; nucleotides not matched to a gene: 5. The CDR3 sequence is 13 residues long. Germline V CDR1 and CDR2: SGHTA, FQGTGA. CDR3 bases: TGTGCCAGCAGCAGGGGACAGGGCCTTGAAGCTTTCTTT. Translated, it gives CASSRGQGLEAFF.

This clonotype was seen repeatedly, ten times or more. CDR3 amino acids: CASSQDGLALWGETQYF. DNA of the CDR3: TGCGCCAGCAGCCAAGATGGGCTAGCTCTATGGGGAGAGACCCAGTACTTC. This chain links TRBV4-1 with TRBJ2-5; a possible D gene is TRBD2 (5 bases). The CDR3 is 17 residues long. CDR1 MGHRA and CDR2 YSYEKL come from the germline V gene. V lost 0 bases, J lost 4 bases, and 18 bases lay in between.

This clonotype showed up just a few times. This chain links TRBV4-1 with TRBJ2-1, with a tentative D call TRBD2 (5 bases). Germline CDR1 and CDR2: MGHRA and YSYEKL. V was clipped by 4 bases and J by 4 bases, with 14 bases between them. The CDR3 is made up of 15 amino acids. The CDR3 region is CASSPLERRYNEQFF. CDR3 in DNA: TGCGCCAGCAGCCCCCTGGAGCGGAGATACAATGAGCAGTTCTTC.

CDR3 loop: CASSLSGGPWGTEAFF. For the CDR3, the DNA is TGTGCCAGCAGCTTGTCCGGGGGCCCGTGGGGAACTGAAGCTTTCTTT. J is TRBJ1-1 and V is TRBV7-9; weak D call: TRBD1 (6 bases). The length of the CDR3 is 16 residues. V was trimmed by 3 bases and J by 5 bases, leaving 19 bases between them. Germline loops: CDR1 SEHNR, CDR2 FQNEAQ (reference sequence). Full variable domain (missing parts from reference TRBV7-9 and TRBJ1-1): DTGVSQNPRHKITKRGQNVTFRCDPISEHNRLYWYRQTLGQGPEFLTYFQNEAQLEKSRLLSDRFSAERPKGSFSTLEIQRTEQGDSAMYLCASSLSGGPWGTEAFFGQGTRLTVV.

In this sample, this clonotype turned up many times. The chain carries TRBV6-2 or TRBV6-3 and TRBJ2-3; possible D gene TRBD2, 5 bases. V was trimmed by 2 bases and J by 6 bases, leaving 15 bases between them. The CDR3 is 15 residues long. Germline CDR1 is MNHEY and CDR2 is SVGEGT. Written as DNA, the CDR3 is TGTGCCAGCAGTTACAGCGGTCTTAGGGTGGATACGCAGTATTTT. It is translated as CASSYSGLRVDTQYF.

This clonotype was seen more than once but under ten times. V is TRBV3-1 and J is TRBJ2-7; TRBD2 might be the D (5 bases). CDR1 and CDR2 from the germline V gene are LGHDT and YNNKEL (reference sequence). V shed 4 bases and J shed 5 bases, with 12 bases lying between them. CDR3 size: 13 residues. As DNA, the CDR3 is TGTGCCAGCAGCCGAGGGCCCGTTGACGAGCAGTACTTC. Protein product: CASSRGPVDEQYF.

The J gene is TRBJ1-1, the V gene TRBV20-1; 8 nucleotides agree with TRBD1. V lost 5 bases, J lost 1 base, and 6 bases stayed unmatched. Germline CDR1 is DFQATT and CDR2 is SNEGSKA (reference sequence). The CDR3 extends over 14 amino acids. The CDR3 DNA reads TGCAGTGCTGTTGACAGGGGCACGAACACTGAAGCTTTCTTT. It encodes CSAVDRGTNTEAFF.

For this clonotype: A read error may produce the germline difference seen at one junction end. The chain is built from TRBV24-1 and TRBJ1-1; D gene unclear. The CDR3 extends over 11 amino acids. Germline V lookup: CDR1 KGHDR, CDR2 SFDVKD. The CDR3 sequence: CATSQYRELSF. Here the CDR3 DNA reads TGTGCCACCAGTCAGTACCGGGAGCTTTCTTTT.

This clonotype was picked up many times. DNA for the CDR3: TGTGCCAGCAGCTTGCCGAGGACGCCAGGACAGGGGGGCAATGAGCAGTTCTTC. As protein: CASSLPRTPGQGGNEQFF. This sequence joins TRBV7-2 and TRBJ2-1; 10 bases map to TRBD1. The junction had 14 bases not matched to a gene; V was cut back by 3 bases and J by 6 bases. CDR3 length: 18 amino acids. CDR1 and CDR2 from the germline V gene are SGHTA and FQGNSA.

This clonotype has at least ten counts. This rearrangement joins TRBV7-2 to TRBJ1-1, with 7 bases aligning to TRBD1. The CDR3 loop spans 15 amino acids. V lost 4 bases and J lost 1; bases outside the gene matches: 6. Germline loops: CDR1 SGHTA, CDR2 FQGNSA. The CDR3: CASSSYRGSNTEAFF. CDR3 sequence (DNA): TGTGCCAGCAGCTCCTACAGGGGCTCGAACACTGAAGCTTTCTTT.

The chain uses TRBV28 and TRBJ1-6; no reliable D call. The CDR3 is 13 residues long. The germline V gene encodes CDR1 MDHEN and CDR2 SYDVKM. Trimming stripped 3 bases from V and 8 bases from J, with 8 bases between. The CDR3 protein is CASSLLRDSPLHF. The CDR3 DNA reads as TGTGCCAGCAGTTTGCTGCGGGATTCACCCCTCCACTTT. Filled out from reference TRBV28 and TRBJ1-6, the complete variable domain reads DVKVTQSSRYLVKRTGEKVFLECVQDMDHENMFWYRQDPGLGLRLIYFSYDVKMKEKGDIPEGYSVSREKKERFSLILESASTNQTSMYLCASSLLRDSPLHFGNGTRLTVT.

This clonotype was counted only a few times. The V and J genes are TRBV5-4 and TRBJ1-1; tentatively, D is TRBD1 (5 bases). This CDR3 comprises 16 residues. Germline V CDR1 and CDR2: SGHNT, YYREEE (reference sequence). V gave up 0 bases and J gave up 0 bases, with 12 bases separating them. CDR3 sequence: CASSLGQGLMNTEAFF. The CDR3 DNA is TGTGCCAGCAGCTTGGGGCAGGGTTTGATGAACACTGAAGCTTTCTTT.

The chain links TRBV20-1 to TRBJ2-7; TRBD1 aligns across 9 bases. This CDR3 contains 15 residues. The trim removed 6 bases at V and 7 bases at J, leaving 16 bases unmatched. Germline V CDR1 and CDR2: DFQATT, SNEGSKA (reference sequence). CDR3 sequence: CSATGEGGTGFEQYF. In nucleotides, the CDR3 is TGCAGTGCAACTGGCGAGGGGGGGACAGGGTTTGAGCAGTACTTC.

This clonotype turned up a few times. This chain joins TRBV7-2 and TRBJ2-7, with 8 bases that match TRBD2. V dropped 5 bases and J dropped 6; count of bases not matched to a gene: 3. In germline, CDR1 is SGHTA, CDR2 FQGNSA. The CDR3 loop spans 12 amino acids. The CDR3 DNA is TGTGCCAGCAGCCTCGGGGGGGGCGAGCAGTACTTC. Its translation: CASSLGGGEQYF.

The V call is TRBV6-1, the J call TRBJ1-1; D remains unclear. The CDR3 runs 13 residues. The germline V gene has CDR1 MNHNS and CDR2 SASEGT. Deletions cut 6 bases from V and 1 base from J, with 9 bases between. CDR3 DNA sequence: TGTGCCAGCAGGATTACAGAGAACACTGAAGCTTTCTTT. The encoded protein is CASRITENTEAFF.

This clonotype was recorded at least ten times. The rearrangement links TRBV7-8 to TRBJ1-3, with D unclear. Trimming removed 5 bases at V and 0 bases at J, with 8 bases between. CDR1 is SGHVS, CDR2 FQNEAQ, per germline. The length of the CDR3 is 14 residues. The CDR3 loop is CASSPRISGNTIYF. The CDR3 DNA is TGTGCCAGCAGCCCTCGGATCTCTGGAAACACCATATATTTT.

This chain uses TRBV11-2 with TRBJ1-3, with D maybe TRBD1 (5 bases). The V gene's germline CDR1 is SGHAT and CDR2 FQNNGV. Trimming left V 1 base short and J 4 bases short, with 14 bases between. CDR3 length equals 16 residues. In DNA form, the CDR3 reads TGTGCCAGCAGCTTAGTTGTTGGGGCTCACGGAAACACCATATATTTT. It yields the protein CASSLVVGAHGNTIYF.

This clonotype showed up many times. This sequence joins TRBV7-8 and TRBJ2-5, with TRBD2 matching 9 bases. Germline assignment: CDR1 SGHVS and CDR2 FQNEAQ. Trimming cost V 3 bases and J 5 bases; bases outside gene matches: 10. The CDR3 runs 16 residues. For the CDR3, the DNA is TGTGCCAGCAGCTTTCCCAGGCGGGAGGGCGGGGAGACCCAGTACTTC. Residues: CASSFPRREGGETQYF.

CDR3 DNA sequence: TGTGCCAGCAGTTACTTATCTAGCAGCAGCTCCTACGAGCAGTACTTC. Protein: CASSYLSSSSSYEQYF. The chain carries TRBV6-5 and TRBJ2-7, with D maybe TRBD2 (5 bases). Trimming left V 1 base short and J 0 bases short, with 13 bases between. The CDR3 is 16 amino acids. Germline CDR1 MNHEY, CDR2 SVGAGI.

This chain connects TRBV7-1 to TRBJ2-1; 7 bases align to TRBD1. TRBV7-1 counts as an open reading frame of uncertain function. V shed 6 bases, J shed 0 bases, and the junction held 8 bases outside the gene matches. This CDR3 spans 16 amino acids. The CDR3 here is CASRIRQGSSYNEQFF. DNA for the CDR3: TGTGCCAGCAGAATACGACAGGGAAGCTCCTACAATGAGCAGTTCTTC.

This clonotype showed up just a few times. The rearrangement joins TRBV7-8 to TRBJ2-3; 10 nucleotides agree with TRBD2. Losses at the gene ends were 1 base for V and 10 bases for J; bases not matched to a gene: 11. The CDR3 is 16 residues long. CDR1 is SGHVS and CDR2 is FQNEAQ in the germline V gene. The CDR3 is CASSLEQREGLGAQYF. The CDR3 nucleotides are TGTGCCAGCAGCTTAGAACAGCGGGAGGGCCTGGGGGCGCAGTATTTT.

In its sample, this clonotype was seen many times. The V gene is TRBV7-2, the J gene TRBJ1-2, with 7 bases identical to TRBD1. Germline V lookup: CDR1 SGHTA, CDR2 FQGNSA. V gave up 4 bases and J gave up 7 bases; unmatched junction bases: 9. CDR3 size: 14 residues. The CDR3 protein is CASSSQTGSGGYTF. The CDR3 coding sequence is TGTGCCAGCAGCTCCCAGACAGGGTCGGGTGGCTACACCTTC.

A word on this clonotype: Mismatch with germline at one junction end may stem from a read error. This chain links TRBV27 with TRBJ1-2; no firm D call. The CDR3 is made up of 14 amino acids. Per the germline V gene, CDR1 is MNHEY and CDR2 is SMNVEV (reference sequence). The CDR3 region has the DNA TGTGCCAGCAAAGGTGGCAGCACTAACTATGGCCACACCTTC. Protein sequence: CASKGGSTNYGHTF.